The next 14 T cell receptor beta chains were all read from a single sample in a study of CD8+ T cells in alopecia areata. Extraction and reverse transcription of RNA yielded cDNA as the sequencing template. The data were produced by immunoSEQ multiplex PCR, yet TCRdb's version contains in-frame clones alone and is incomplete. The data hold a few hundred thousand clones, with about 57% observed a single time. As to treatment: oral pan-JAK inhibitor, 5-10 mg twice daily. Here the sequenced sample was CD4+ T cells sorted from blood, taken at week 4, from a patient treated with tofacitinib. All receptors come from a human donor with alopecia areata.

The chain combines TRBV10-3 with TRBJ2-5; D tentatively reads TRBD1 or TRBD2 (5 bases each). Looked up from germline, CDR1 is ENHRY and CDR2 is SYGVKD. The ends were cut back, 5 bases at V and 2 bases at J, with 12 bases in the middle. CDR3 length equals 14 residues. CDR3 sequence: CAISTGGSQETQYF. CDR3 DNA sequence: TGTGCCATCAGTACTGGGGGTTCACAAGAGACCCAGTACTTC.

This clone was observed once. J is TRBJ1-2 and V is TRBV6-5; possibly TRBD1 for D (5 bases). Per the germline V gene, CDR1 is MNHEY and CDR2 is SVGAGI. There are 13 residues in the CDR3. V lost 6 bases to trimming and J lost 6 bases, with 14 bases between them. The CDR3 DNA sequence: TGTGCCAGCAGCCAGGGTATTCAGCATGGCTACACCTTC. Amino acids: CASSQGIQHGYTF.

The chain couples TRBV27 to TRBJ2-3; D unclear. This CDR3 has 14 amino acids. Trimming took 2 bases from V and 6 from J, leaving 12 bases between them. Germline V gene sequence: CDR1 MNHEY, CDR2 SMNVEV (reference sequence). The CDR3 reads CASSLKVSGDTQYF. As DNA, the CDR3 is TGTGCCAGCAGTTTAAAAGTCTCCGGGGATACGCAGTATTTT.

This clone was detected a few times. This sequence joins TRBV30 and TRBJ2-7; weak D call: TRBD2 (5 bases). Germline V gives CDR1 GTSNPN, CDR2 SVGIG (reference sequence). V dropped 0 bases and J dropped 1 base, with 22 bases sitting between them. This CDR3 has 18 residues. The CDR3, as DNA: TGTGCCTGGAGTGTATATGGCCGCTCAGACTACCAGTCCTACGAGCAGTACTTC. Translating it yields CAWSVYGRSDYQSYEQYF.

The rearrangement uses TRBV7-3 and TRBJ1-6, with a tentative D call TRBD1 (5 bases). The CDR3 is 16 residues long. V was pared by 0 bases and J by 5 bases, with 11 bases between. Germline assignment: CDR1 SGHTA and CDR2 FQGTGA. The CDR3 DNA reads as TGTGCCAGCAGCTTAACAGGGGATCCGAATAATTCACCCCTCCACTTT. This sequence encodes CASSLTGDPNNSPLHF.

This clone was seen ten or more times. This chain joins TRBV2 and TRBJ2-1; D is ambiguous. The CDR3 is 13 amino acids. V shed 5 bases and J shed 0 bases, with 5 bases lying between them. In germline, CDR1 is SNHLY, CDR2 FYNNEI. The DNA of the CDR3 is TGTGCCAGCAGTCCCCGCTCCTACAATGAGCAGTTCTTC. Its protein is CASSPRSYNEQFF.

The chain is built from TRBV5-1 and TRBJ2-3; D unclear. The germline V and J ends were trimmed by 2 bases and 3 bases, with 7 bases remaining between them. There are 13 residues in the CDR3. Germline lookup yields CDR1 SGHRS and CDR2 YFSETQ. This CDR3 reads CASSFDSTDTQYF. CDR3 DNA sequence: TGCGCCAGCAGCTTTGACTCGACAGATACGCAGTATTTT.

The V and J genes are TRBV5-1 and TRBJ2-5; D gene unclear. This CDR3 spans 13 amino acids. Germline V CDR1 and CDR2: SGHRS, YFSETQ. The germline V and J ends were trimmed by 6 bases and 5 bases, with 14 bases remaining between them. CDR3: CASMKDLGETQYF. The CDR3, as DNA: TGCGCCAGCATGAAAGACCTCGGGGAGACCCAGTACTTC.

In this sample, this clone turned up a few times. V and J are TRBV27 and TRBJ2-3, with D maybe TRBD1 (5 bases). The V end was cut by 3 bases, the J end by 4 bases, with 8 bases between. The CDR3 loop spans 13 amino acids. Germline V gene data show CDR1 as MNHEY and CDR2 as SMNVEV (reference sequence). CDR3 region: CASSFQQADTQYF. CDR3 in DNA: TGTGCCAGCAGTTTTCAACAGGCAGATACGCAGTATTTT.

V gene TRBV30 combines with J gene TRBJ2-1; D call uncertain. The CDR3 is 12 amino acids. Trimming pared 1 base from V and 8 bases from J, leaving 9 bases between. Germline CDR1 GTSNPN, CDR2 SVGIG (reference sequence). This chain's CDR3 is CAWSGWSHEQFF. The CDR3 nucleotides are TGTGCCTGGAGTGGGTGGAGCCATGAGCAGTTCTTC.

This clone has more than one count but fewer than ten. This chain joins TRBV19 and TRBJ1-5, with D possibly matching TRBD1 (5 bases). The germline V gene has CDR1 LNHDA and CDR2 SQIVND (reference sequence). The CDR3 is 14 amino acids. Between the trimmed V and J ends, which lost 6 bases and 7 bases, there was a span of 16 bases. CDR3 nucleotides: TGTGCCAGTAGAACGGTGAGAGGGGAACAGCCCCAGCATTTT. This sequence encodes CASRTVRGEQPQHF.

The chain joins TRBV2 to TRBJ2-5; D ambiguous. Germline CDR1 reads SNHLY; CDR2 reads FYNNEI. V lost 1 base and J lost 5, with 5 bases in between. The CDR3 consists of 12 residues. The CDR3 nucleotides are TGTGCCAGCAGTGAAGATGGGGAGACCCAGTACTTC. Translated, it gives CASSEDGETQYF.

In this sample, this clone turned up once. The V call is TRBV29-1, the J call TRBJ1-2; D may be TRBD1 (6 bases). The V gene lost 3 bases and the J gene lost 5 bases, with 13 bases spanning the gap. Germline V CDR1 and CDR2: SQVTM, ANQGSEA. This CDR3 comprises 13 residues. The CDR3 bases are TGCAGCGTTGATCAGGGGATGGGGTATGGCTACACCTTC. Amino acids: CSVDQGMGYGYTF.

This clone was picked up a small number of times. The chain uses TRBV29-1 and TRBJ1-1; D is uncertain. The CDR3 loop spans 12 amino acids. Germline lookup yields CDR1 SQVTM and CDR2 ANQGSEA. V was pared by 4 bases and J by 3 bases, with 9 bases between. The DNA of the CDR3 is TGCAGCGTTGGGTCGGCCGACACTGAAGCTTTCTTT. Amino acid sequence: CSVGSADTEAFF.